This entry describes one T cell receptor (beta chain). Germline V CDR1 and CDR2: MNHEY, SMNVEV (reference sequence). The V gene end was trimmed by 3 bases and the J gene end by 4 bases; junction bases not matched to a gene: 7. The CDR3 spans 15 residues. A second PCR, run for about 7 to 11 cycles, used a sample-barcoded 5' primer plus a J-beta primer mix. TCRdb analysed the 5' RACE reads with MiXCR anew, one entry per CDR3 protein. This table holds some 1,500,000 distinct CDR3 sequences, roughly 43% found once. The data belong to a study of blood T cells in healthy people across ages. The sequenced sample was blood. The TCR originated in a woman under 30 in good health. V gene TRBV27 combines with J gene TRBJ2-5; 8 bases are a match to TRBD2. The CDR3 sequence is CASSLSGRARETQYF. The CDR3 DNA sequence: TGTGCCAGCAGTTTGTCCGGGAGGGCCCGAGAGACCCAGTACTTC.